These 3 T cell receptor beta chains originate from one sample sequenced in a study of shared clonotypes between healthy human individuals. TCRdb's table, derived via immunoSEQ multiplex PCR, lists solely in-frame clones and lacks some. This repertoire shows about 1.5 million clones, under 99% found once; its top ten account for roughly 0.45%. The sequencing input was naive CD4+ T cells sorted from blood. Indicated subset: CD45RA+ positively selected. The receptors were gathered from a man between 25 and 39 years old in good health.

The chain has TRBV7-8 and TRBJ2-1; possible D gene TRBD2, 5 bases. In germline, CDR1 is SGHVS, CDR2 FQNEAQ. V gave up 5 bases and J gave up 2 bases, with 16 bases separating them. The CDR3 runs to 16 residues. The DNA of the CDR3 is TGTGCCAGCAGCACCTCGAGGACTCTTACCTACAATGAGCAGTTCTTC. Translated: CASSTSRTLTYNEQFF.

This chain's CDR3 is CASSPQGRNQPQHF. The CDR3 region has the DNA TGTGCCAGCAGTCCCCAGGGGAGGAATCAGCCCCAGCATTTT. The chain carries TRBV6-5 and TRBJ1-5; D is possibly TRBD1 (6 bases). The CDR3 is 14 amino acids. Germline V gives CDR1 MNHEY, CDR2 SVGAGI. The V end lost 5 bases, the J end lost 4 bases, and 12 bases lay between the germline ends.

The chain couples TRBV28 to TRBJ1-5, with 10 bases that match TRBD1. V lost 4 bases, J lost 0 bases, and 9 bases stayed unmatched. CDR1 MDHEN and CDR2 SYDVKM come from the germline V gene. The CDR3 length is 18 residues. CDR3 nucleotide sequence: TGTGCCAGCAGTTACGAGAGACAGGGGGCGAATAGCAATCAGCCCCAGCATTTT. Protein sequence: CASSYERQGANSNQPQHF.